The rows below give T cell receptor beta chains drawn from one sample of a study of graft-versus-host responses after intestinal transplantation. Their recognized antigens are unknown. The assay was immunoSEQ multiplex PCR, and TCRdb's table has in-frame clones only and misses some. The sample comprises over 90,000 clones, 80% to 95% of which are singletons, and under 1.5% rests with the top ten. Sequenced here: unstimulated CD8+ T cells sorted from spleen or lymph node cells, sampled before intestinal transplant. These receptors originate from a human donor who received an intestinal transplant. Each CDR3 is given without its conserved first and last residue. Fields, in order: J gene, V gene, CDR3 protein.

J gene: TRBJ2-1
V gene: TRBV2
CDR3 protein: ASSEGGLAIGEQF

J gene: TRBJ1-1
V gene: TRBV10-3
CDR3 protein: AISDAGTNTEAF

J gene: TRBJ2-1
V gene: TRBV4-1
CDR3 protein: ASSQEGLGGNNEQF

J gene: TRBJ2-7
V gene: TRBV7-9
CDR3 protein: ASSTSLSSDYYEQY

J gene: TRBJ1-5
V gene: TRBV28
CDR3 protein: ASSPADSATNQPQH

J gene: TRBJ1-3
V gene: TRBV13
CDR3 protein: ASSPRDHSGNTIY

J gene: TRBJ1-6
V gene: TRBV4-1
CDR3 protein: ASSQISGGGSYNSPLH

J gene: TRBJ2-1
V gene: TRBV5-6
CDR3 protein: ASSYAYNEQF

J gene: TRBJ2-1
V gene: TRBV7-3
CDR3 protein: ASSLTGNEQF

J gene: TRBJ2-1
V gene: TRBV6-1
CDR3 protein: ASSEAQTVYNEQF

J gene: TRBJ1-1
V gene: TRBV5-4
CDR3 protein: ASSLSYPNTEAF

J gene: TRBJ1-2
V gene: TRBV18
CDR3 protein: AGLAENGYT

J gene: TRBJ2-1
V gene: TRBV5-1
CDR3 protein: ASSLGDLRELSDNEQF

J gene: TRBJ2-1
V gene: TRBV5-4
CDR3 protein: ASSTGTPFGNEQF

J gene: TRBJ2-5
V gene: TRBV10-3
CDR3 protein: AIRGVGETQY

J gene: TRBJ1-6
V gene: TRBV23-1
CDR3 protein: ASSHMRQTSSNSPLH

J gene: TRBJ1-1
V gene: TRBV10-2
CDR3 protein: ASTPHPPEAF

J gene: TRBJ1-2
V gene: TRBV10-2
CDR3 protein: ASSESRVWLFYT

J gene: TRBJ2-3
V gene: TRBV4-1
CDR3 protein: ASSQDEGSGGSTDTQY

J gene: TRBJ2-3
V gene: TRBV4-1
CDR3 protein: ASSQDTGLAADTQY

J gene: TRBJ2-1
V gene: TRBV27
CDR3 protein: ASSAYNEQF

J gene: -
V gene: TRBV10-2
CDR3 protein: ASSQTSFGYEQY

J gene: TRBJ2-7
V gene: TRBV19
CDR3 protein: ASSIRSTGAYEQY

J gene: TRBJ2-7
V gene: TRBV6-1
CDR3 protein: ASSETLQGYEQY

J gene: TRBJ1-2
V gene: TRBV19
CDR3 protein: ASSPDSLNGYT

J gene: TRBJ2-5
V gene: TRBV14
CDR3 protein: ASGYPGEETQY

J gene: TRBJ1-1
V gene: TRBV4-1
CDR3 protein: ASSQDPYLRGRGTEAF

J gene: TRBJ1-1
V gene: TRBV25-1
CDR3 protein: ASSDVGNEAF

J gene: TRBJ2-7
V gene: TRBV9
CDR3 protein: ASSPTSGGSYEQY

J gene: TRBJ2-3
V gene: TRBV4-1
CDR3 protein: ASSQRRGTDTQY

J gene: TRBJ2-1
V gene: TRBV2
CDR3 protein: ASSEWGGVPIDEQF

J gene: TRBJ1-5
V gene: TRBV30
CDR3 protein: AWSVGTGRFVQPQH

J gene: TRBJ2-2
V gene: TRBV7-8
CDR3 protein: ASSLEGGGAGTGELF

J gene: TRBJ2-5
V gene: TRBV4-2
CDR3 protein: ASSQEVTREETQY

J gene: TRBJ2-2
V gene: TRBV14
CDR3 protein: ASRSVTGELF

J gene: TRBJ1-4
V gene: TRBV4-1
CDR3 protein: ASSHLPQGGNEKLF

J gene: TRBJ2-7
V gene: TRBV4-1
CDR3 protein: ASSQALGVGEQY

J gene: TRBJ2-3
V gene: TRBV7-3
CDR3 protein: ASSLGLAGGTDTQY

J gene: TRBJ1-6
V gene: TRBV4-1
CDR3 protein: ASSQVGSPLH

J gene: TRBJ2-2
V gene: TRBV15
CDR3 protein: ATSEFTGELF

J gene: TRBJ2-2
V gene: TRBV9
CDR3 protein: ASSDSGGTNTGELF

J gene: TRBJ1-6
V gene: TRBV9
CDR3 protein: ASSAAGRGGDSPLH

J gene: TRBJ2-3
V gene: TRBV5-6
CDR3 protein: ASSYSTVITDTQY

J gene: TRBJ1-2
V gene: TRBV5-8
CDR3 protein: ASSKLTYGYT

J gene: TRBJ2-5
V gene: TRBV7-9
CDR3 protein: ASSSPGQGEETQY

J gene: TRBJ2-1
V gene: TRBV4-1
CDR3 protein: ASSQQGGEQF

J gene: TRBJ2-6
V gene: TRBV9
CDR3 protein: ASSVAMTNSGANVLT

J gene: TRBJ2-5
V gene: TRBV7-6
CDR3 protein: ASSPWVLAGGPGETQY

J gene: TRBJ1-6
V gene: TRBV6-6
CDR3 protein: ASSPGGPGNSPLH

J gene: -
V gene: TRBV10-3
CDR3 protein: AISEPPGSGTDYEQY

J gene: TRBJ2-1
V gene: TRBV4-2
CDR3 protein: ASSQDIMRTGAVDEQF

J gene: -
V gene: TRBV11-2
CDR3 protein: ASSLYASGAGEQY

J gene: TRBJ2-7
V gene: TRBV10-3
CDR3 protein: AISESSRAVYSYEQY

J gene: TRBJ2-1
V gene: TRBV19
CDR3 protein: ASGRGLAEYNEQF

J gene: TRBJ2-2
V gene: TRBV13
CDR3 protein: ASSLELGANTGELF

J gene: TRBJ2-5
V gene: TRBV13
CDR3 protein: ASSKTGYQETQY

J gene: TRBJ1-6
V gene: TRBV27
CDR3 protein: ASRQGGSPLH